This T cell receptor (beta chain) was profiled in a study of blood T cells in healthy people across ages. A J-beta primer mix and a sample-barcoded 5' primer were used in a second PCR of roughly 6 to 12 cycles. TCRdb reprocessed the 5' RACE reads with MiXCR, giving one entry per CDR3 protein. The sample has around 1,900,000 distinct CDR3 sequences; roughly 43% are singletons. At least 6 micrograms of total RNA were extracted per sample. The CDR3 runs 14 residues. CDR1 and CDR2 (germline): LGHNA, YSLEER. V lost 1 base, J lost 4 bases, and 10 bases lay in between. This TCR was recovered from a human donor in good health. The chain uses TRBV4-3 and TRBJ1-2, with no clear D. The sequencing input was blood. The CDR3 coding sequence is TGCGCCAGCAGCCAAGTTGGCAGGCCCTATGGCTACACCTTC. Translated, it gives CASSQVGRPYGYTF.